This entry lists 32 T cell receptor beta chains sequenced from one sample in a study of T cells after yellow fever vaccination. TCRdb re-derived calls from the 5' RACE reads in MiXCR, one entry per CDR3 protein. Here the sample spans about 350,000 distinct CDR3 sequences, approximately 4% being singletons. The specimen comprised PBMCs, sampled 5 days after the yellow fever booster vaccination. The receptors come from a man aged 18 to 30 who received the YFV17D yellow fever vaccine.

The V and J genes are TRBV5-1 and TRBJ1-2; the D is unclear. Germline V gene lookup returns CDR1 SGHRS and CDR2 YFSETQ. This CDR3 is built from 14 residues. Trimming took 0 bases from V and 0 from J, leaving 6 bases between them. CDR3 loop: CASSLATANYGYTF. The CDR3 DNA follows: TGCGCCAGCAGCTTGGCCACGGCTAACTATGGCTACACCTTC.

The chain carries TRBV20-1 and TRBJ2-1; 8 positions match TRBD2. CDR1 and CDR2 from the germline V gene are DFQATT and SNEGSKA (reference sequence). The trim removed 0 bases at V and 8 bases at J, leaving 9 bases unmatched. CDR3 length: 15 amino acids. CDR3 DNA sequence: TGCAGTGCTAGAGATGCGCGGCGGGGGGCCCATGAGCAGTTCTTC. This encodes CSARDARRGAHEQFF.

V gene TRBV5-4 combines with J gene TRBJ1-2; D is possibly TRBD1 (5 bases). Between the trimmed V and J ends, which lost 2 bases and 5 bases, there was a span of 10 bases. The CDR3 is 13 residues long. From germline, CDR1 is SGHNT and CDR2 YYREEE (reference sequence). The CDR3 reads CASSFLTAYGYTF. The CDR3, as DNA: TGTGCCAGCAGCTTTTTGACAGCTTATGGCTACACCTTC.

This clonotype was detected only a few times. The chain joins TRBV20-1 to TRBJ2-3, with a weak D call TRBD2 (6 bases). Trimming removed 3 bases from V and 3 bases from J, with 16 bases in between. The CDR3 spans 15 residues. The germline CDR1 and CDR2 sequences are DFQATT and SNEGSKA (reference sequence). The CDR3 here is CSASRLAGGTDTQYF. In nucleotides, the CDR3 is TGCAGTGCTAGTCGTCTAGCCGGGGGTACAGATACGCAGTATTTT.

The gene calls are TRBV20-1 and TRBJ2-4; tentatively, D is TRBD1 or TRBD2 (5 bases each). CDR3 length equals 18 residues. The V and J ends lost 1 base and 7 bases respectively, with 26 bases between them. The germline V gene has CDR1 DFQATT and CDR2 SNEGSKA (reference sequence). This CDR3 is CSARGVRGAGLRVNIQYF. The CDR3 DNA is TGCAGTGCTAGAGGAGTTCGAGGGGCGGGTTTGAGGGTTAACATTCAGTACTTC.

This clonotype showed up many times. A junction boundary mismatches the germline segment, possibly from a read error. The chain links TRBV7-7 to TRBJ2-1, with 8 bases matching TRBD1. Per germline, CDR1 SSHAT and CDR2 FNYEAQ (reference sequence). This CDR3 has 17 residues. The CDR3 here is CASSLFVAETGDNEQFF. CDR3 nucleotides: TGTGCTAGCAGCTTATTTGTGGCCGAGACAGGGGACAATGAGCAGTTCTTC.

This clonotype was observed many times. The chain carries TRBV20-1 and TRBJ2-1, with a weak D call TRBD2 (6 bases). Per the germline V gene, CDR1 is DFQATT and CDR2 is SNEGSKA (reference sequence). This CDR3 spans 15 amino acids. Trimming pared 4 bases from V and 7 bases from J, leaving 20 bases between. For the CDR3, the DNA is TGCAGTGCTACTATAGGTGGCGGGGCCGCAAATGAGCAGTTCTTC. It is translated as CSATIGGGAANEQFF.

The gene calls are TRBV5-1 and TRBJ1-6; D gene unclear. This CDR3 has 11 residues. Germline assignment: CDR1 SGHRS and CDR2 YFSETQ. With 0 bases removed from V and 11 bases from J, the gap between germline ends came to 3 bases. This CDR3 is CASSLEAPLHF. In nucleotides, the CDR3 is TGCGCCAGCAGCTTGGAAGCACCCCTCCACTTT.

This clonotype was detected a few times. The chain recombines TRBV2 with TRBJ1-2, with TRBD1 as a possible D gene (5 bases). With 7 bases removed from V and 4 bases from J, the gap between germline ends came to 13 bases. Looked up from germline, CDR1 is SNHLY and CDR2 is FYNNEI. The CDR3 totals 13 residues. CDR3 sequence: CASILGQSYGYTF. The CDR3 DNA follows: TGTGCCAGCATATTGGGGCAGTCCTATGGCTACACCTTC.

The CDR3 DNA sequence: TGTGCCAGCAGTAAGCGGGGGATAGCCAAAAACATTCAGTACTTC. It translates to CASSKRGIAKNIQYF. The V gene is TRBV6-5, the J gene TRBJ2-4; 8 bases align to TRBD2. With 5 bases clipped from V and 0 bases from J, the junction kept 3 bases outside the gene matches. The CDR3 extends over 15 amino acids. Per the germline V gene, CDR1 is MNHEY and CDR2 is SVGAGI.

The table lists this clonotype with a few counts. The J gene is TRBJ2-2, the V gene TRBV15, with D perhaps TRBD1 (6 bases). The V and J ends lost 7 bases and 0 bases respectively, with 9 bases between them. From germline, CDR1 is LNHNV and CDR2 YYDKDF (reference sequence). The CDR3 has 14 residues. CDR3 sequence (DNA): TGTGCCACCAACGAGGGGGCGAACACCGGGGAGCTGTTTTTT. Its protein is CATNEGANTGELFF.

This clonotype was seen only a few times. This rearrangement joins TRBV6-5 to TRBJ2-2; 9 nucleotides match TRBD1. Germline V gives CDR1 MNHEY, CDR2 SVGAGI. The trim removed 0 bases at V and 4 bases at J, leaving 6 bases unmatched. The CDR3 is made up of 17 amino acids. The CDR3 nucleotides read TGTGCCAGCAGTTACTCCTGGACAGGGGTGGTCACCGGGGAGCTGTTTTTT. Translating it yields CASSYSWTGVVTGELFF.

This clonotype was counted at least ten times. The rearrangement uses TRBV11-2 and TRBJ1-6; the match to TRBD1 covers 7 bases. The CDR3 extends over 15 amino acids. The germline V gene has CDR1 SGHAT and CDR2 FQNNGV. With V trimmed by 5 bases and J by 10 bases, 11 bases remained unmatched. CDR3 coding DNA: TGTGCCAGCAGCCCATCAAGACAGGGCTTATCACCCCTCCACTTT. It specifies CASSPSRQGLSPLHF.

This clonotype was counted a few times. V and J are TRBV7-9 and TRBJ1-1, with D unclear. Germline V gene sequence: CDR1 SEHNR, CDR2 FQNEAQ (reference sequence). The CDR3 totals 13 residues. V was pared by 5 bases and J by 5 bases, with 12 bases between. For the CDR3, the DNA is TGTGCCAGCAGCCCCCGCCAGGTGACTGAAGCTTTCTTT. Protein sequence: CASSPRQVTEAFF.

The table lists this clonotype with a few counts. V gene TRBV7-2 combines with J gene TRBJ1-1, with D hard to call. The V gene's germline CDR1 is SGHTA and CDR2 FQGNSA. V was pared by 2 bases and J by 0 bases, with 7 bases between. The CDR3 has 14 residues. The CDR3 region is CASSLNGVNTEAFF. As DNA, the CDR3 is TGTGCCAGCAGCTTAAATGGGGTGAACACTGAAGCTTTCTTT.

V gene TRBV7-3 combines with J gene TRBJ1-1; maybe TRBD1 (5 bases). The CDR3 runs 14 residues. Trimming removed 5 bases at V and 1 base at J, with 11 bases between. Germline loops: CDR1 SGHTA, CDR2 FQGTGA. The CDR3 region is CASSPGRQNTEAFF. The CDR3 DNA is TGTGCCAGCAGCCCAGGGAGACAGAACACTGAAGCTTTCTTT.

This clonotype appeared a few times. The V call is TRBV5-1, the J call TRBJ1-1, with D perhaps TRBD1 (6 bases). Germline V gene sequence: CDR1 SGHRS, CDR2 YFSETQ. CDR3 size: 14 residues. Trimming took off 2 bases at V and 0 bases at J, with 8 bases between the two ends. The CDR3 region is CASSFQGLNTEAFF. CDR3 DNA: TGCGCCAGCAGCTTCCAGGGGTTGAACACTGAAGCTTTCTTT.

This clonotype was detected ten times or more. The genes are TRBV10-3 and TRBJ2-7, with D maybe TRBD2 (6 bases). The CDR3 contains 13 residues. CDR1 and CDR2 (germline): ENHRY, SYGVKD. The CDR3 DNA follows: TGTGCTGCTAGTGGGGGGAGCTCCTACGAGCAGTACTTC. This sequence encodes CAASGGSSYEQYF.

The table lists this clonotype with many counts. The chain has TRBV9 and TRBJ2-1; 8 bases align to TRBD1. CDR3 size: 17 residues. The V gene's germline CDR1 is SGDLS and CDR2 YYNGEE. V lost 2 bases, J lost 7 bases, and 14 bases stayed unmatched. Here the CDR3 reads CASSVMPQGARLNEQFF. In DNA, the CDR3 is TGTGCCAGCAGCGTTATGCCCCAGGGGGCCCGTTTAAATGAGCAGTTCTTC.

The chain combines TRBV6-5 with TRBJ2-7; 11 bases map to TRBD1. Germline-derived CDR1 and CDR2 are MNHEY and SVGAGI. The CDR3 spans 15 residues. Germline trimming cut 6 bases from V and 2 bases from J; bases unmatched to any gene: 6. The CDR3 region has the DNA TGTGCCAGCAGCACCGGGACAGGGGGAACCTACGAGCAGTACTTC. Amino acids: CASSTGTGGTYEQYF.

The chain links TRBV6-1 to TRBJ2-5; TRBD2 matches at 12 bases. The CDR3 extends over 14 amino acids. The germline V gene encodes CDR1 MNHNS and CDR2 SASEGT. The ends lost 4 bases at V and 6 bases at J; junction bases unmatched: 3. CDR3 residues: CASSATSGGKTQYF. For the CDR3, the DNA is TGTGCCAGCAGTGCGACTAGCGGGGGAAAGACCCAGTACTTC.

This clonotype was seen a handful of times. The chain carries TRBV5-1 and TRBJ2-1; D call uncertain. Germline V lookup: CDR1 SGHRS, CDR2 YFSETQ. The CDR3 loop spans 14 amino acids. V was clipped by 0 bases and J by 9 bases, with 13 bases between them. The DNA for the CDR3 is TGCGCCAGCAGCTTGGAGGCTGTCTCCGGTGAGCAGTTCTTC. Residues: CASSLEAVSGEQFF. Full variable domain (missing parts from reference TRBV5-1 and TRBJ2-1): KAGVTQTPRYLIKTRGQQVTLSCSPISGHRSVSWYQQTPGQGLQFLFEYFSETQRNKGNFPGRFSGRQFSNSRSEMNVSTLELGDSALYLCASSLEAVSGEQFFGPGTRLTVL.

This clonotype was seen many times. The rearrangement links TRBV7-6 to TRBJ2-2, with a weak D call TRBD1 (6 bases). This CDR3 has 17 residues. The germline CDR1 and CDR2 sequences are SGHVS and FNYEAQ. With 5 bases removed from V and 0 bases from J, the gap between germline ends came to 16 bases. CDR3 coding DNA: TGTGCCAGCAGCCTCCCCAGGGCAGGGGCGAACACCGGGGAGCTGTTTTTT. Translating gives CASSLPRAGANTGELFF.

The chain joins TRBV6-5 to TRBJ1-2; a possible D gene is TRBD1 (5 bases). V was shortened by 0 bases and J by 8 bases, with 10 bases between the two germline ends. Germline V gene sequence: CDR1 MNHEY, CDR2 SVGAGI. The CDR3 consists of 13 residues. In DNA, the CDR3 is TGTGCCAGCAGTTACTCGCAGGGTAGCGGCTACACCTTC. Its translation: CASSYSQGSGYTF.

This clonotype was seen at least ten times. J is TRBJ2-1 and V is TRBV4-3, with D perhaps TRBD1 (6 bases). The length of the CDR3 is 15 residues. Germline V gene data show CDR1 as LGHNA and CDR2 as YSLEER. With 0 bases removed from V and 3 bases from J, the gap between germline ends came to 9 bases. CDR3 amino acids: CASSQEDSSYNEQFF. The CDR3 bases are TGCGCCAGCAGCCAAGAGGACAGTAGCTACAATGAGCAGTTCTTC.

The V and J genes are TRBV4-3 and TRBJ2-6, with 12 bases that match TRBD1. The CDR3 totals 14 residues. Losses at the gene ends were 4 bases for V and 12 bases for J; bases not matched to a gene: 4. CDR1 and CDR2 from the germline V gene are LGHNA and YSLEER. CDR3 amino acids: CASSPWDRGLVLTF. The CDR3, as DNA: TGCGCCAGCAGCCCCTGGGACAGGGGGCTCGTCCTGACTTTC.

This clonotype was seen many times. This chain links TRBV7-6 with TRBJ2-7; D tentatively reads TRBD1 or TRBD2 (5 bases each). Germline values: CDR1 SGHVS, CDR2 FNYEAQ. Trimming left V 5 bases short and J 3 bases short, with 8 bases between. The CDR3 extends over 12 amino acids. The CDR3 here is CASSPGGYEQYF. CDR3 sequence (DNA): TGTGCCAGCAGCCCTGGGGGCTACGAGCAGTACTTC.

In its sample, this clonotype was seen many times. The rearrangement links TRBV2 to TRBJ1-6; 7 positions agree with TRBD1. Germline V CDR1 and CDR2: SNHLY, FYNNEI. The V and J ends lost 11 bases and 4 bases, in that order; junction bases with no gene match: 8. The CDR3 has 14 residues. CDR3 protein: CAAAYRGYNSPLHF. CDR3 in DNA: TGTGCCGCAGCCTACAGGGGTTATAATTCACCCCTCCACTTT.

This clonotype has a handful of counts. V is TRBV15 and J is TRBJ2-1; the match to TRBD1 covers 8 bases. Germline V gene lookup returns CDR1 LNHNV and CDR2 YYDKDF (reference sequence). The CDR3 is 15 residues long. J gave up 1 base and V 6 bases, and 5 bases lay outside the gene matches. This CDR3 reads CATRTDRGSYNEQFF. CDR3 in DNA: TGTGCCACCAGGACCGACAGGGGTTCCTACAATGAGCAGTTCTTC.

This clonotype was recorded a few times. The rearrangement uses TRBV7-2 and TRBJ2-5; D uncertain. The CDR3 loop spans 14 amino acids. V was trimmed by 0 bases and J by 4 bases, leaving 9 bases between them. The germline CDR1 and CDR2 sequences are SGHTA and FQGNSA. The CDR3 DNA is TGTGCCAGCAGCTTAGCGGGCTGGAGAGAGACCCAGTACTTC. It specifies CASSLAGWRETQYF.

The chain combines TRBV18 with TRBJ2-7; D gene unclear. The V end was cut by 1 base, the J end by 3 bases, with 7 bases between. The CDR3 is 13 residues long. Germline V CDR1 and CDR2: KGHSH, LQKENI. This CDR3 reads CASSPRGFYEQYV. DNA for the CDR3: TGTGCCAGCTCACCACGGGGTTTCTACGAGCAGTACGTC.

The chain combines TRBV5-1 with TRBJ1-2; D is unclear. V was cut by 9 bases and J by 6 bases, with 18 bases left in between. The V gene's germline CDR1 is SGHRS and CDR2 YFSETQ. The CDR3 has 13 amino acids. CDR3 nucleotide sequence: TGCGCCATCAGTACTGAGGGATGGAATGGCTACACCTTC. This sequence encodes CAISTEGWNGYTF.